The entry below describes one T cell receptor beta chain. This specimen comes from a study of T-cell reconstitution after alpha-beta-depleted transplantation in children. Library preparation (for TCRbeta) was performed with unique molecular identifiers. TCRdb analysed the PCR reads with MiXCR anew, one entry per CDR3 protein. The sample records hundreds of thousands of distinct CDR3 sequences, about 15% being singletons. This TCR was sampled from a human donor who donated a stem cell graft to a child with acute myeloid leukemia. The input for sequencing was PBMCs from the stem cell graft donor, taken from the stem cell graft.

This CDR3 reads CASRPGQGGAGELFF. CDR3 sequence (DNA): TGCGCCAGCAGACCGGGACAGGGGGGCGCCGGGGAGCTGTTTTTT. This sequence joins TRBV5-1 and TRBJ2-2; TRBD1 matches 11 bases. The germline gives CDR1 SGHRS, CDR2 YFSETQ. This CDR3 is built from 15 residues. The trim removed 5 bases at V and 6 bases at J, leaving 6 bases unmatched.